This passage covers 17 T cell receptor beta chains from one sample sequenced in a study of glioma-infiltrating T cells after dendritic cell vaccination. Profiled with immunoSEQ multiplex PCR; TCRdb holds only in-frame clones, not every one. The data show about 92,000 clones, with around 84% seen just once and approximately 14% held by the top ten. The input for sequencing was blood, taken before dendritic cell vaccination. Every receptor here comes from a human donor with glioblastoma.

This clone occurred a few times. V usage is TRBV6-1 and J usage is TRBJ1-3; D is undetermined. The V end was cut by 6 bases, the J end by 0 bases, with 12 bases between. Germline V CDR1 and CDR2: MNHNS, SASEGT. This CDR3 comprises 15 residues. For the CDR3, the DNA is TGTGCCAGCAGACCATCAGTCAACTCTGGAAACACCATATATTTT. Translated, it gives CASRPSVNSGNTIYF.

V and J are TRBV5-1 and TRBJ2-3; D is perhaps TRBD2 (5 bases). Trimming pared 3 bases from V and 1 base from J, leaving 9 bases between. Germline V gene lookup returns CDR1 SGHRS and CDR2 YFSETQ. The CDR3 runs to 14 residues. Here the CDR3 DNA reads TGCGCCAGCAGCTCGTCCGGGGGCACAGATACGCAGTATTTT. It is translated as CASSSSGGTDTQYF.

The rearrangement uses TRBV7-3 and TRBJ1-4; maybe TRBD1 (6 bases). This CDR3 contains 18 residues. The V end was cut by 2 bases, the J end by 1 base, with 17 bases between. Per germline, CDR1 SGHTA and CDR2 FQGTGA. This CDR3 is CASSLQGPISLTNEKLFF. CDR3 coding DNA: TGTGCCAGCAGCTTACAGGGGCCTATCTCGCTAACTAATGAAAAACTGTTTTTT.

In this sample, this clone turned up once. The gene calls are TRBV19 and TRBJ1-4, with D uncertain. The V and J ends lost 3 bases and 0 bases respectively, with 8 bases between them. The V gene's germline CDR1 is LNHDA and CDR2 SQIVND (reference sequence). The CDR3 sequence is 15 residues long. The CDR3 loop is CASSIRTATNEKLFF. The CDR3 region has the DNA TGTGCCAGTAGTATTAGAACAGCAACTAATGAAAAACTGTTTTTT. The whole variable domain, remainder taken from reference TRBV19 and TRBJ1-4, is DGGITQSPKYLFRKEGQNVTLSCEQNLNHDAMYWYRQDPGQGLRLIYYSQIVNDFQKGDIAEGYSVSREKKESFPLTVTSAQKNPTAFYLCASSIRTATNEKLFFGSGTQLSVL.

The chain joins TRBV27 to TRBJ1-1; TRBD1 agrees at 7 bases. V shed 6 bases, J shed 0 bases, and the junction held 13 bases outside the gene matches. CDR1 and CDR2 (germline): MNHEY, SMNVEV (reference sequence). The CDR3 loop spans 17 amino acids. CDR3 nucleotide sequence: TGTGCCAGCAGGCAAGGACAGGATGGAAGAATGAACACTGAAGCTTTCTTT. This codes for CASRQGQDGRMNTEAFF.

This chain connects TRBV10-1 to TRBJ2-4, with 7 bases lining up with TRBD2. Germline assignment: CDR1 WNHNN and CDR2 SYGVQD (reference sequence). The CDR3 length is 14 residues. The V segment lost 3 bases and the J segment 7 bases; nucleotides outside the gene matches: 6. CDR3 bases: TGCGCCAGCAGTGATGGCGGGAGTGGGAACATTCAGTACTTC. Translation gives CASSDGGSGNIQYF.

In DNA form, the CDR3 reads TGTGCCAGCAGCGGGGACAGGGGTAGATCGAACTATGGCTACACCTTC. It codes for CASSGDRGRSNYGYTF. The chain employs TRBV28 and TRBJ1-2, with 10 bases that match TRBD1. The V and J ends lost 6 bases and 2 bases, in that order; junction bases with no gene match: 9. Germline lookup yields CDR1 MDHEN and CDR2 SYDVKM. The CDR3 has 16 amino acids.

The chain is built from TRBV5-1 and TRBJ2-7; D is perhaps TRBD1 (6 bases). V gave up 0 bases and J gave up 0 bases, with 10 bases separating them. CDR1 is SGHRS, CDR2 YFSETQ, per germline. The CDR3 is 15 residues long. This CDR3 is CASSLGQVNSYEQYF. The CDR3 DNA sequence: TGCGCCAGCAGCTTGGGACAGGTCAACTCCTACGAGCAGTACTTC.

The rearrangement links TRBV9 to TRBJ2-1, with D possibly TRBD2 on 5 matching bases. Germline V gene data show CDR1 as SGDLS and CDR2 as YYNGEE. V was trimmed by 0 bases and J by 0 bases, leaving 10 bases between them. This CDR3 region has 16 residues. The CDR3 DNA sequence: TGTGCCAGCAGCGTAGTTTCACGGGGCTCCTACAATGAGCAGTTCTTC. Its protein product is CASSVVSRGSYNEQFF.

This sequence joins TRBV30 and TRBJ1-3, with 7 bases identical to TRBD1. From germline, CDR1 is GTSNPN and CDR2 SVGIG (reference sequence). J gave up 1 base and V 5 bases, and 8 bases lay outside the gene matches. This CDR3 is 15 amino acids long. CDR3 bases: TGTGCCTGGGGGGGACAGCTAAGTTCTGGAAACACCATATATTTT. It specifies CAWGGQLSSGNTIYF.

This chain joins TRBV5-1 and TRBJ2-7; D is unresolved. Germline V lookup: CDR1 SGHRS, CDR2 YFSETQ. CDR3 length equals 13 residues. Trimming removed 1 base from V and 6 bases from J, with 11 bases in between. The CDR3 nucleotides are TGCGCCAGCAGCTTGAGCCTTGCCCTCGAGCAGTACTTC. It translates to CASSLSLALEQYF.

V is TRBV6-5 and J is TRBJ1-1; 9 bases fit TRBD1. Trimming at V came to 4 bases and at J to 1 base, leaving 1 base not matched to a gene. Germline V lookup: CDR1 MNHEY, CDR2 SVGAGI. The CDR3 loop spans 14 amino acids. The CDR3 DNA is TGTGCCAGCAGTTGGGGACAGGGGAACACTGAAGCTTTCTTT. As protein: CASSWGQGNTEAFF.

The chain carries TRBV6-5 and TRBJ1-1, with unresolved D. Germline CDR1 MNHEY, CDR2 SVGAGI. Trimming cost V 7 bases and J 5 bases, with 20 bases left between them. The CDR3 is 15 amino acids. Here the CDR3 DNA reads TGTGCCAGCACAACAACGGCAGGCTCTAAAACTGAAGCTTTCTTT. Translation gives CASTTTAGSKTEAFF.

This chain links TRBV5-1 with TRBJ2-2; possible D gene TRBD2, 6 bases. The CDR3 runs 13 residues. Trimming stripped 6 bases from V and 5 bases from J, with 11 bases between. Germline assignment: CDR1 SGHRS and CDR2 YFSETQ. The CDR3 is CASTGEGTGELFF. The DNA of the CDR3 is TGCGCCAGCACGGGGGAAGGGACCGGGGAGCTGTTTTTT.

The chain combines TRBV13 with TRBJ2-2; 8 positions match TRBD1. The CDR3 extends over 18 amino acids. Germline CDR1 is PRHDT and CDR2 is FYEKMQ (reference sequence). V lost 7 bases and J lost 5; bases outside the gene matches: 18. As DNA, the CDR3 is TGTGCCAGCACTCTCAAAGCAACAGGGGGAGTGTGGACCGGGGAGCTGTTTTTT. This encodes CASTLKATGGVWTGELFF.

The chain employs TRBV7-9 and TRBJ2-7, with a weak D call TRBD1 (6 bases). The CDR3 has 15 residues. From germline, CDR1 is SEHNR and CDR2 FQNEAQ (reference sequence). Trimming took 2 bases from V and 1 from J, leaving 12 bases between them. The CDR3 protein is CASSLRRTESYEQYF. The CDR3 nucleotides are TGTGCCAGCAGCTTAAGGCGGACAGAGTCCTACGAGCAGTACTTC.

The rearrangement links TRBV30 to TRBJ2-3, with D hard to call. Trimming pared 5 bases from V and 4 bases from J, leaving 7 bases between. In germline, CDR1 is GTSNPN, CDR2 SVGIG (reference sequence). The CDR3 runs 11 residues. This CDR3 is CAWGRADTQYF. CDR3 nucleotide sequence: TGTGCCTGGGGGCGCGCAGATACGCAGTATTTT.